These T cell receptor beta chains were read from a single sample in a study of blood T cell repertoires in COVID-19. Profiled with immunoSEQ multiplex PCR; TCRdb holds only in-frame clones, not every one. The sample consists of under 300,000 clones, 75% to 90% of them appearing once. The sequenced material came from peripheral blood. All receptors come from a man aged 55 to 70 who had recovered from COVID-19. Both conserved end residues are part of each CDR3. A D gene is named only where the DNA matches it firmly. Clone size, where shown, is once, few, many, or a class for clones that have expanded.

>TRBV27|TRBJ2-7|NA|NA
TGTGCCAGCAGTTTGGGAGGAGACTCCTACGAGCAGTACTTC
CASSLGGDSYEQYF
>TRBV12-2|TRBJ2-3|NA|NA
TGTGCAAGTCGCTTCGGGGCCGGGCGGGGAGCCCCAGATACGCAGTATTTT
CASRFGAGRGAPDTQYF
>TRBV5-1|TRBJ2-4|NA|TRBD1
TGCGCCAGCAGCCTGGGACAGGGTAAAAACATTCAGTACTTC
CASSLGQGKNIQYF
>TRBV15|TRBJ2-5|NA|TRBD1
TGTGCCACCAGCAGAGCGACAGGGGTTGAAGAGACCCAGTACTTC
CATSRATGVEETQYF
>TRBV7-6|TRBJ2-3|NA|TRBD2
TGTGCCAGCAGCTTAGGGGCTAGCGGGGGCCCAAGCACAGATACGCAGTATTTT
CASSLGASGGPSTDTQYF
>TRBV5-8|TRBJ2-7|NA|NA
TGTGCCAGCAACCTCGGGACAAGGGGAGCCTACGAGCAGTACTTC
CASNLGTRGAYEQYF
>TRBV2|TRBJ2-1|few|NA
TGTGCCAGCAGTTCATTCGGACTGTCCTACAATGAGCAGTTCTTC
CASSSFGLSYNEQFF
>TRBV9|TRBJ2-7|NA|NA
TGTGCCAGCAGCGTAGCTGGGGGCAGGGGAAGGTACGAGCAGTACTTC
CASSVAGGRGRYEQYF
>TRBV2|TRBJ2-7|NA|TRBD2
TGTGCCAGCCGAGCGGGGGTGGGGTACGAGCAGTACTTC
CASRAGVGYEQYF
>TRBV2|TRBJ2-2|NA|TRBD1
TGTGCCAGCAAAACCGGGACAGGCCCCTCGAACACCGGGGAGCTGTTTTTT
CASKTGTGPSNTGELFF
>TRBV19|TRBJ2-4|NA|TRBD1
TGTGCCAGTAGTCCTCGACAGGGGGCAATGGACATTCAGTACTTC
CASSPRQGAMDIQYF
>TRBV11-2|TRBJ2-3|once|NA
TGTGCCAGCAGCCAACCCACCGGGAGCCGCACAGATACGCAGTATTTT
CASSQPTGSRTDTQYF
>TRBV6-5|TRBJ1-5|NA|TRBD1
TGTGCCAGCAGTCCCAGGGGGAATCAGCCCCAGCATTTT
CASSPRGNQPQHF
>TRBV7-8|TRBJ1-4|NA|NA
TGTGCCAGCAGCACAAGGGGACAACTGCGTGCGGAAAAACTGTTTTTT
CASSTRGQLRAEKLFF
>TRBV29-1|TRBJ1-1|few|TRBD1
TGCAGCGTTTCAGTCAGCAGGGGGCATACTGAAGCTTTCTTT
CSVSVSRGHTEAFF
>TRBV6-5|TRBJ2-3|few|TRBD2
TGTGCCAGCAGTTACTGGCCTAGCGGTGGCACAGATACGCAGTATTTT
CASSYWPSGGTDTQYF
>TRBV5-6|TRBJ1-5|NA|NA
TGTGCCAGCAGCTCGTACGGGGTGAGGTCGGATCAGCCCCAGCATTTT
CASSSYGVRSDQPQHF
>TRBV6-2/TRBV6-3|TRBJ1-2|NA|NA
TGTGCCAGCAGTACCCCCGAGCAGGCGCACTATGGCTACACCTTC
CASSTPEQAHYGYTF
>TRBV10-3|TRBJ2-4|NA|TRBD2
TGTGCCATCAGTGGCTCCCAGCGGGGGGGCGCAGACATTCAGTACTTC
CAISGSQRGGADIQYF
>TRBV9|TRBJ1-6|NA|TRBD1
TGTGCCAGCAGCCCCCGGACAGGGCGTTCTAATTCACCCCTCCACTTT
CASSPRTGRSNSPLHF
>TRBV11-2|TRBJ2-7|NA|NA
TGTGCCAGCAGCTTGACTGACAGGTCGTACGAGCAGTACTTC
CASSLTDRSYEQYF
>TRBV3-1/TRBV3-2|TRBJ2-6|NA|NA
TGTGCCAGCAGCCATACTTTCGGGAACTCTGGGGCCAACGTCCTGACTTTC
CASSHTFGNSGANVLTF
>TRBV7-2|TRBJ2-7|NA|TRBD1
TGTGCCAGCAGCTTAGACAGGGGGTATTCCTACGAGCAGTACTTC
CASSLDRGYSYEQYF
>TRBV5-1|TRBJ2-3|NA|TRBD2
TGCGCCAGCAGCTTGGGATCGACTAGCGGGGGGAGCACAGATACGCAGTATTTT
CASSLGSTSGGSTDTQYF
>TRBV5-1|TRBJ1-4|NA|NA
TGCGCCAGCAGCTTATCCGGGTCTCTCGAAAAACTGTTTTTT
CASSLSGSLEKLFF
>TRBV6-5|TRBJ1-6|NA|NA
TGTGCCAGCAGTACCGGGAGTTCACCCCTCCACTTT
CASSTGSSPLHF
>TRBV9|TRBJ2-7|NA|TRBD1
TGTGCCAGCAGCGTACGGGGGACAGGTGGAACCTACGAGCAGTACTTC
CASSVRGTGGTYEQYF
>TRBV5-1|TRBJ1-1|NA|NA
TGCGCCAGCAGCCGCCAAGGAGCCTACACTGAAGCTTTCTTT
CASSRQGAYTEAFF
>TRBV10-1|TRBJ1-5|NA|TRBD1
TGCGCCAGCAGTGGGGGAACGACAGGGACGGGTCAGCCCCAGCATTTT
CASSGGTTGTGQPQHF
>TRBV5-1|TRBJ2-1|NA|NA
TGCGCCAGCAGCCTCCCGGGTGGTGAGCAGTTCTTC
CASSLPGGEQFF
>TRBV2|TRBJ2-1|NA|NA
TGTGCCGGGGCCGTAGACAAGGGTGAGCAGTTCTTC
CAGAVDKGEQFF
>TRBV4-1|TRBJ1-2|NA|NA
TGCGCCAGCAGCCAAGAGGACGGGAAGGACTACTATGGCTACACCTTC
CASSQEDGKDYYGYTF
>TRBV9|TRBJ2-1|few|TRBD1
TGTGCCAGCAGCGTCCGGAGCGGGACAGGGGACAATGAGCAGTTCTTC
CASSVRSGTGDNEQFF
>TRBV5-8|TRBJ2-2|few|NA
TGTGCCAGCAGCTTAAGTCGGAGGACGAACACCGGGGAGCTGTTTTTT
CASSLSRRTNTGELFF
>TRBV27|TRBJ2-5|NA|TRBD2
TGTGCCAGCAGTTTATCCTCTTGGAGCCGACTAGCGGGGGACCAAGAGACCCAGTACTTC
CASSLSSWSRLAGDQETQYF
>TRBV9|TRBJ2-1|NA|TRBD2
TGTGCCAGCAGCGTCACGTCAGCGGGGGGGAACAATGAGCAGTTCTTC
CASSVTSAGGNNEQFF
>TRBV7-8|TRBJ1-1|NA|NA
TGTGCCAGCAGCTTAGCGGGACAGAACACTGAAGCTTTCTTT
CASSLAGQNTEAFF
>TRBV6-6|TRBJ2-7|NA|TRBD2
TGTGCCAGCAGACGACTAGCGGGAGCCTTGGGGGATTACGAGCAGTACTTC
CASRRLAGALGDYEQYF
>TRBV6-5|TRBJ2-1|NA|NA
TGTGCCAGCAGTCACAGGGCTCCGAGGAATGAGCAGTTCTTC
CASSHRAPRNEQFF
>TRBV5-1|TRBJ2-5|NA|NA
TGCGCCAGCAGCCTAGGACAGTTTACGCAAGAGTCCCAGTACTTC
CASSLGQFTQESQYF
>TRBV30|TRBJ2-2|NA|TRBD1
TGTGCCTGGAGTACCTTCGACAGGGACACCGGGGAGCTGTTTTTT
CAWSTFDRDTGELFF
>TRBV19|TRBJ1-1|NA|TRBD1
TGTGCCAGTAAGACTGACAGGGGAAATACTGAAGCTTTCTTT
CASKTDRGNTEAFF
>TRBV3-1/TRBV3-2|TRBJ2-7|few|NA
TGTGCCAGCAGCCAAGGGTTAGCGGCACACTCCTACGAGCAGTACTTC
CASSQGLAAHSYEQYF
>TRBV21-1|TRBJ2-3|NA|NA
TGTGCCAGCAGCCACACCCAGCCTAGCGGGGTCACAGATACGCAGTATTTT
CASSHTQPSGVTDTQYF
>TRBV6-1|TRBJ2-7|once|NA
TGTGCCAGCAGTGAAAGCCGCGCAGGGGGGAGCTACGAGCAGTACTTC
CASSESRAGGSYEQYF
>TRBV11-2|TRBJ2-1|NA|TRBD2
TGTGCCAGCAGCCTAGGGAGGGGCCGCTACAATGAGCAGTTCTTC
CASSLGRGRYNEQFF
>TRBV6-5|TRBJ2-1|once|TRBD2
TGTGCCAGCAAGACTAGCGGGAGGATTGAGCAGTTCTTC
CASKTSGRIEQFF
>TRBV4-2|TRBJ2-2|NA|NA
TGTGCCAGCAGCCAAGCGACCGGGGAGCTGTTTTTT
CASSQATGELFF
>TRBV7-9|TRBJ1-2|NA|NA
TGTGCCAGCAGTTCGATTCGAGGCAATGGCTACACCTTC
CASSSIRGNGYTF
>TRBV12-3/TRBV12-4|TRBJ2-4|NA|NA
TGTGCCAGCAGTTTATCGGGGGAGAGAATTAAGTACTTC
CASSLSGERIKYF
>TRBV30|TRBJ1-5|few|NA
TGTGCCTGGAGTTCAGGGTTGGACCAGCCCCAGCATTTT
CAWSSGLDQPQHF
>TRBV2|TRBJ2-1|NA|TRBD2
TGTGCCAGCAGAGAGAGCGGGAACGGAGAGCAGTTCTTC
CASRESGNGEQFF
>TRBV7-9|TRBJ1-5|many|TRBD1
TGTGCCACAACGGTGGCAGGGGGCCGCAATCAGCCCCAGCATTTT
CATTVAGGRNQPQHF
>TRBV4-2|TRBJ1-2|NA|NA
TGTGCCAGCAGCCAAGCGCGCCAGGGCTATGGCTACACCTTC
CASSQARQGYGYTF
>TRBV7-8|TRBJ1-2|NA|NA
TGTGCCAGCAGCGTGCAGGGGAGGGGAGGCTACACCTTC
CASSVQGRGGYTF
>TRBV5-6|TRBJ1-6|NA|TRBD1
TGTGCCAGCAGCTTCGCGGGGACAGGCAATTCACCCCTCCACTTT
CASSFAGTGNSPLHF
>TRBV6-5|TRBJ2-1|NA|NA
TGTGCCAGCAGTTCGAATATCGGTGAGCAGTTCTTC
CASSSNIGEQFF
>TRBV5-5|TRBJ1-6|NA|NA
TGTGCCAGCAGTTCCCATCAAGCGGGATCACCCCTCCACTTT
CASSSHQAGSPLHF